This TCR beta chain was sequenced for a study of radiation and T cells in renal cell carcinoma. This clone showed up just a few times. Its antigen is currently unknown. Time point: blood 4 weeks post-SBRT, at nephrectomy. Treatment described: 15 Gy SBRT to primary tumor, nephrectomy 4 weeks later. Nephrectomy followed 15 Gy stereotactic body radiation by 4 weeks. After SBRT, blood was collected at 2 and 4 weeks, plus baseline. This renal cell carcinoma was of the clear cell type. Clones were read by immunoSEQ multiplex PCR, and TCRdb kept only the in-frame ones, dropping some. This sample has about 78,000 clones, with 70% to 90% found just once. V lost 7 bases and J lost 1, with 13 bases in between. Germline lookup yields CDR1 LNHDA and CDR2 SQIVND (reference sequence). The CDR3 has 15 residues. Findings of the study overall: Without pretreatment biopsies, baseline tumor clonotype presence was undetermined.

This material consisted of blood, taken from a patient whose treatment included radiotherapy and nephrectomy. The sequence derives from a woman aged 65 to 85 with renal cell carcinoma. The chain combines TRBV19 with TRBJ2-2, with D perhaps TRBD1 or TRBD2 (5 bases each). Here the CDR3 DNA reads TGTGCCAGTATGGTTGGGACGGTGAACACCGGGGAGCTGTTTTTT. This encodes CASMVGTVNTGELFF.